The T cell receptor beta chain under discussion was sequenced for a study of blood T cells in healthy people across ages. Overall study findings and caveats: Leaving the PBMCs unsorted stopped any conclusive comparison of naive versus antigen-experienced cells.

On this clonotype: Its cognate antigen is unknown.

The CDR3 sequence is 15 residues long. The germline V and J ends were trimmed by 0 bases and 3 bases, with 12 bases remaining between them. CDR1 and CDR2 from the germline V gene are MNHEY and SMNVEV (reference sequence). Then a second PCR, running roughly 7 to 11 cycles, was carried out with a sample-barcoded 5' primer and a J-beta primer mix. TCRdb itself ran the 5' RACE reads through MiXCR, one entry per CDR3 protein. The data hold 1.5 million to 2 million distinct CDR3 sequences, with roughly 27% observed a single time. The sequence was obtained from a woman in her thirties in good health. The chain carries TRBV27 and TRBJ2-7; either TRBD1 or TRBD2 may fit D (5 bases each). The sequenced material came from blood. CDR3 sequence reads: CASSLSGGGGYEQYF. The CDR3 nucleotides read TGTGCCAGCAGTTTATCAGGCGGTGGGGGCTACGAGCAGTACTTC.